These 7 T cell receptor beta chains share one sample of origin, sequenced in a study of T cell responses to AZD1222 COVID-19 vaccine. The protocol was immunoSEQ multiplex PCR, while the TCRdb copy is restricted to in-frame clones and leaves out a portion. The sample has roughly 100,000 clones, 90% seen once. Sequenced here: peripheral blood, sampled on day 0 of AZD1222 vaccination. Source of these receptors: an adult in good health.

For the CDR3, the DNA is TGTGCCAGCAGCTTAGGACAGAGGTCAGATACGCAGTATTTT. Its translation: CASSLGQRSDTQYF. The chain couples TRBV5-8 to TRBJ2-3, with a tentative D call TRBD1 (6 bases). With 2 bases removed from V and 4 bases from J, the gap between germline ends came to 11 bases. Germline CDR1 reads SGHTS; CDR2 reads YDEGEE. This CDR3 contains 14 residues.

The chain recombines TRBV5-1 with TRBJ2-7; 12 bases are a match to TRBD1. Germline V lookup: CDR1 SGHRS, CDR2 YFSETQ. J lost 6 bases, V lost 4 bases, and 2 bases had no gene match. CDR3 length equals 13 residues. This CDR3 reads CASSRDRGLEQYF. The CDR3 bases are TGCGCCAGCAGCCGGGACAGGGGGCTCGAGCAGTACTTC.

The chain combines TRBV28 with TRBJ2-1, with D tentatively TRBD1 (6 bases). The ends were cut back, 2 bases at V and 7 bases at J, with 15 bases in the middle. CDR3 length: 15 residues. Germline V gives CDR1 MDHEN, CDR2 SYDVKM. CDR3 sequence reads: CASSLITGIENEQFF. The DNA of the CDR3 is TGTGCCAGCAGTTTAATCACAGGGATCGAGAATGAGCAGTTCTTC.

V gene TRBV6-5 combines with J gene TRBJ1-2, with D possibly being TRBD1 (5 bases). The germline V gene encodes CDR1 MNHEY and CDR2 SVGAGI. Trimming stripped 6 bases from V and 7 bases from J, with 15 bases between. The CDR3 has 13 amino acids. CDR3 DNA sequence: TGTGCCAGCAGGGACACCTTGGGGATTGGCTACACCTTC. It is translated as CASRDTLGIGYTF.

The genes are TRBV5-6 and TRBJ2-6; D is uncertain. V lost 4 bases to trimming and J lost 0 bases, with 8 bases between them. The length of the CDR3 is 15 residues. Germline V lookup: CDR1 SGHDT, CDR2 YYEEEE. The CDR3 reads CASSTKTSGANVLTF. The CDR3 DNA is TGTGCCAGCAGCACGAAAACCTCTGGGGCCAACGTCCTGACTTTC.

This chain uses TRBV5-1 with TRBJ1-1, with D possibly being TRBD1 (5 bases). CDR3 length: 13 amino acids. The V end was cut by 0 bases, the J end by 4 bases, with 7 bases between. Germline V gene lookup returns CDR1 SGHRS and CDR2 YFSETQ. CDR3 nucleotides: TGCGCCAGCAGCTTGGGACAGCCCACTGAAGCTTTCTTT. Amino acid sequence: CASSLGQPTEAFF.

The V gene is TRBV19, the J gene TRBJ2-2, with 8 bases identical to TRBD2. The V gene's germline CDR1 is LNHDA and CDR2 SQIVND (reference sequence). Trimming took 7 bases from V and 4 from J; bases not matched to a gene: 8. CDR3 length: 15 amino acids. For the CDR3, the DNA is TGTGCCAGTATGACGGGGGGGCGTTCCACCGGGGAGCTGTTTTTT. Protein product: CASMTGGRSTGELFF. The full variable domain, completed using reference TRBV19 and TRBJ2-2, is DGGITQSPKYLFRKEGQNVTLSCEQNLNHDAMYWYRQDPGQGLRLIYYSQIVNDFQKGDIAEGYSVSREKKESFPLTVTSAQKNPTAFYLCASMTGGRSTGELFFGEGSRLTVL.